This T cell receptor (beta chain) was sequenced during a study of T cells in Graves' hyperthyroidism and ophthalmopathy. This clonotype was seen at least ten times. The ends were cut back, 3 bases at V and 8 bases at J, with 16 bases in the middle. CDR3 length: 14 amino acids. What was amplified from RNA transcripts were TCR beta CDR3 regions. The HTBI primer set was used in a first-round RT-PCR of the TCR CDR3. TCRdb re-called the multiplex PCR reads through MiXCR, storing one row per CDR3 protein. The table includes under 350,000 distinct CDR3 sequences, approximately 15% detected once. The specimen was blood. This receptor was taken from a woman between 55 and 75 years old with Graves' ophthalmopathy. The chain has TRBV12-3 or TRBV12-4 and TRBJ1-2; perhaps TRBD1 as D (5 bases). The CDR3 DNA sequence: TGTGCCAGCAGTTTTGTTCTGGCGGGACCCGGCTACACCTTC. Amino acid sequence: CASSFVLAGPGYTF.